The entry below describes one T cell receptor beta chain. This entry is derived from a study of blood T cell repertoires in COVID-19. Germline V gene data show CDR1 as MGHDK and CDR2 as SYGVNS. CDR3 length equals 17 residues. V lost 0 bases and J lost 5, with 16 bases in between. Original methodology: Estimates of nucleated cell counts were drawn from the amplification of reference gene primers. Produced via immunoSEQ multiplex PCR; TCRdb's table is partial and in-frame only. V, J and clone size are taken as reported in that table, and D and trimming were inferred from the DNA itself. The table has about 76,000 clones, roughly 85% seen once; the top ten hold roughly 9.6%.

This clonotype was sampled from a man over 45 with COVID-19, enrolled during active disease. The chain is built from TRBV25-1 and TRBJ2-2; unclear D gene. The sequenced sample was peripheral blood. For the CDR3, the DNA is TGTGCCAGCAGTGAATACGGGTATGAAAGGTCTACCGGGGAGCTGTTTTTT. Translating it yields CASSEYGYERSTGELFF.